This is a list of T cell receptor beta chains from one sample in a study of blood T cell repertoires in COVID-19. Data came from immunoSEQ multiplex PCR; TCRdb stores just in-frame clones and leaves some out. The sample records roughly 120,000 clones, around 90% being singletons. Source material: peripheral blood. The receptors were sampled from a human donor in a cohort sampled during active COVID-19. Both conserved end residues are part of each CDR3. D genes are given only for firm matches. Clone size is stated in some rows and not others, as once, few, many or a class when expanded.

V gene: TRBV19
J gene: TRBJ2-2
CDR3 length: 15
clone size: -
D gene: TRBD1
CDR3 DNA: TGTGCCAGTAGTAAAAGACAGGGAAGTGTCGGGGAGCTGTTTTTT
CDR3 protein: CASSKRQGSVGELFF

V gene: TRBV5-6
J gene: TRBJ1-2
CDR3 length: 14
clone size: -
D gene: -
CDR3 DNA: TGTGCCAGCAGCTTGGGGGCGGGGAACTATGGCTACACCTTC
CDR3 protein: CASSLGAGNYGYTF

V gene: TRBV6-2/TRBV6-3
J gene: TRBJ2-7
CDR3 length: 15
clone size: -
D gene: TRBD1
CDR3 DNA: TGTGCCAGCAGCTCCAGATCCGGGACAGTGAACGAGCAGTACTTC
CDR3 protein: CASSSRSGTVNEQYF

V gene: TRBV27
J gene: TRBJ1-1
CDR3 length: 15
clone size: once
D gene: TRBD1
CDR3 DNA: TGTGCCAGCAGCCAGAGGACAGGGCCGAACACTGAAGCTTTCTTT
CDR3 protein: CASSQRTGPNTEAFF

V gene: TRBV7-9
J gene: TRBJ1-1
CDR3 length: 13
clone size: -
D gene: TRBD1
CDR3 DNA: TGTGCCAGCAGCCCACAGGGGTCCACTGAAGCTTTCTTT
CDR3 protein: CASSPQGSTEAFF

V gene: TRBV4-1
J gene: TRBJ1-1
CDR3 length: 15
clone size: -
D gene: TRBD1
CDR3 DNA: TGCGCCAGCAGCCAGCCCGGGACAGGGTCTACTGAAGCTTTCTTT
CDR3 protein: CASSQPGTGSTEAFF

V gene: TRBV9
J gene: TRBJ2-3
CDR3 length: 16
clone size: once
D gene: TRBD1
CDR3 DNA: TGTGCCAGCAGCGCCACTACAGGGGGTGGCACAGATACGCAGTATTTT
CDR3 protein: CASSATTGGGTDTQYF

V gene: TRBV7-9
J gene: TRBJ1-1
CDR3 length: 17
clone size: -
D gene: TRBD1
CDR3 DNA: TGTGCCAGCAGCCCACCGTGGGGACAGACCAGTTATTATGAAGCTTTCTTT
CDR3 protein: CASSPPWGQTSYYEAFF

V gene: TRBV28
J gene: TRBJ2-1
CDR3 length: 12
clone size: -
D gene: TRBD2
CDR3 DNA: TGTGCCAGCAGCTCGACTAGCCAAGCGCAGTTCTTC
CDR3 protein: CASSSTSQAQFF

V gene: TRBV11-2
J gene: TRBJ2-2
CDR3 length: 15
clone size: -
D gene: -
CDR3 DNA: TGTGCCAGCAGCTCCCTAGGGGGGAACACCGGGGAGCTGTTTTTT
CDR3 protein: CASSSLGGNTGELFF

V gene: TRBV11-2
J gene: TRBJ2-3
CDR3 length: 13
clone size: -
D gene: -
CDR3 DNA: TGTGCCAGCAGCCCCGGGGGGCCTGATACGCAGTATTTT
CDR3 protein: CASSPGGPDTQYF

V gene: TRBV19
J gene: TRBJ2-4
CDR3 length: 15
clone size: -
D gene: TRBD2
CDR3 DNA: TGTGCCAGTGGACTAGCGGGAGGGGCCAAAAACATTCAGTACTTC
CDR3 protein: CASGLAGGAKNIQYF

V gene: TRBV7-2
J gene: TRBJ2-3
CDR3 length: 18
clone size: -
D gene: TRBD2
CDR3 DNA: TGTGCCAGCAGCACTGGGGGGGTACTAGCGGGACTCACAGATACGCAGTATTTT
CDR3 protein: CASSTGGVLAGLTDTQYF

V gene: TRBV19
J gene: TRBJ2-1
CDR3 length: 15
clone size: -
D gene: -
CDR3 DNA: TGTGCCAGTAGTATAGATCTGGTCTCGGGTGGAAGACCGTTCTTC
CDR3 protein: CASSIDLVSGGRPFF

V gene: TRBV3-1/TRBV3-2
J gene: TRBJ2-5
CDR3 length: 13
clone size: -
D gene: TRBD1
CDR3 DNA: TGTGCCAGCAGCCGGACAGGAATAGGGACCCAGTACTTC
CDR3 protein: CASSRTGIGTQYF